This T cell receptor (beta chain) derives from a study of shared clonotypes between healthy human individuals. Using immunoSEQ multiplex PCR, the repertoire was profiled, and TCRdb retains in-frame clones only, with some absent. The table lists under 200,000 clones, 80% to 95% of them singletons. CD4+ cells were split into CD45RA+ naive and CD45RA-negative memory subsets. In germline, CDR1 is SGHAT, CDR2 FQNNGV. Trimming pared 1 base from V and 10 bases from J, leaving 13 bases between. The CDR3 extends over 13 amino acids. The sequenced sample consisted of naive CD4+ T cells sorted from blood. Subset indicated: CD45RA+ positively selected. The sequence was obtained from a woman younger than 45 in good health. The chain is built from TRBV11-2 and TRBJ2-5; D call uncertain. In nucleotides, the CDR3 is TGTGCCAGCAGCTTAGGCCCCCTTCGAGGCCAGTACTTC. It encodes CASSLGPLRGQYF.